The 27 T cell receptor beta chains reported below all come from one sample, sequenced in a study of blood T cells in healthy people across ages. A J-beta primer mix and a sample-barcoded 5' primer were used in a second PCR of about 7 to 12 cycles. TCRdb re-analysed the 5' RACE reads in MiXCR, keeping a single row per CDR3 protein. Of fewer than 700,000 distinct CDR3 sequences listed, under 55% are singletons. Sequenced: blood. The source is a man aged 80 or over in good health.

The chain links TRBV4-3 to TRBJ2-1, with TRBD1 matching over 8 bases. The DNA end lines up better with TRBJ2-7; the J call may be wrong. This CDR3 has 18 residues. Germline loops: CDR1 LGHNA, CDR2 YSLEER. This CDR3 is CASSQEGLGTGLGNEQYF. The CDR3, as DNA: TGCGCCAGCAGCCAAGAGGGTCTTGGGACAGGCTTGGGCAATGAGCAGTACTTC.

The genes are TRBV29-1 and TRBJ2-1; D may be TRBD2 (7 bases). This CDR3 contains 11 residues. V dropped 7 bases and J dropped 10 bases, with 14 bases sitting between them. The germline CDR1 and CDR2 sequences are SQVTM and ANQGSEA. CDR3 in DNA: TGCAGCGCCGGGGGGCTCGGGGAGCAGTTCTTC. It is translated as CSAGGLGEQFF.

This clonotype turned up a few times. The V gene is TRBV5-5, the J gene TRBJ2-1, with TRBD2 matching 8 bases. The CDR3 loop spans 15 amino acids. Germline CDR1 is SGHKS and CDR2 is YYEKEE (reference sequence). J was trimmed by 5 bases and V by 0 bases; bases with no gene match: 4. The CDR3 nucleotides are TGTGCCAGCAGCTTGGGGGGGCGGGGGGACAATGAGCAGTTCTTC. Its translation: CASSLGGRGDNEQFF.

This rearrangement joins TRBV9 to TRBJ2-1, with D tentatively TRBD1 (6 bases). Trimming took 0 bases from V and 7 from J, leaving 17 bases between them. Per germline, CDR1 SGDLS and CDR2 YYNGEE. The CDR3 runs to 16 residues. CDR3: CASSVEVSGERNEQFF. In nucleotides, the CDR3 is TGTGCCAGCAGCGTAGAGGTTTCAGGGGAGCGGAATGAGCAGTTCTTC.

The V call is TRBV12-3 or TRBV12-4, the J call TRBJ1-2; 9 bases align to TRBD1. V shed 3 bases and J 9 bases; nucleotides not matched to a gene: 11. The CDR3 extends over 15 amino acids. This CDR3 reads CASSFGGQGSVSYTF. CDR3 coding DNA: TGTGCCAGCAGTTTCGGGGGACAGGGCAGCGTTAGCTACACCTTC.

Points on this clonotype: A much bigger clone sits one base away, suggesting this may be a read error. CDR3 protein: CARSPGQGSTEAFF. In DNA form, the CDR3 reads TGTGCCCGCAGCCCAGGGCAGGGGAGCACTGAAGCTTTCTTT. This chain links TRBV6-6 with TRBJ1-1; possibly TRBD1 for D (6 bases). CDR1 is MNHNY and CDR2 is SVGAGI in the germline V gene (reference sequence). The CDR3 contains 14 residues.

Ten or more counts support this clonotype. CDR3 amino acids: CASRGTGGYEQYF. The CDR3 nucleotides read TGTGCCAGCAGGGGGACAGGGGGCTACGAGCAGTACTTC. This rearrangement joins TRBV6-6 to TRBJ2-7, with 11 positions matching TRBD1. CDR3 length: 13 amino acids. Germline CDR1 and CDR2: MNHNY and SVGAGI (reference sequence). Trimming cost V 6 bases and J 3 bases; bases outside gene matches: 1.

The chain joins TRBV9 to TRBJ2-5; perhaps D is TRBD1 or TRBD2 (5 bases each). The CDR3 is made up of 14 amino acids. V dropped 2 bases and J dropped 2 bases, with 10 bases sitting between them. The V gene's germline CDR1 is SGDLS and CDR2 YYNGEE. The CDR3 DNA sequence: TGTGCCAGCAGCGTGATGGGGGAGCAAGAGACCCAGTACTTC. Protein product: CASSVMGEQETQYF.

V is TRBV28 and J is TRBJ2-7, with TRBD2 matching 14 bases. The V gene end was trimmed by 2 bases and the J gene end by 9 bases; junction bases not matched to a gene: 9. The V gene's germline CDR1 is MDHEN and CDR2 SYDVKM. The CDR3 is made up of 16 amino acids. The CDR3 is CASSLGGTSGRFGQYF. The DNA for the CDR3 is TGTGCCAGCAGTTTAGGGGGGACTAGCGGGAGATTTGGGCAGTACTTC.

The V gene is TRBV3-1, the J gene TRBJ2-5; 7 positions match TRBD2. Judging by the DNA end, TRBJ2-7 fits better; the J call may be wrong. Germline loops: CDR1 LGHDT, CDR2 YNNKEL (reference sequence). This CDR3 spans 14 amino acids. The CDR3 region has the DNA TGTGCCAGCAGTCGGCTAGCGGTGGACTACGAGCAGTACTTC. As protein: CASSRLAVDYEQYF.

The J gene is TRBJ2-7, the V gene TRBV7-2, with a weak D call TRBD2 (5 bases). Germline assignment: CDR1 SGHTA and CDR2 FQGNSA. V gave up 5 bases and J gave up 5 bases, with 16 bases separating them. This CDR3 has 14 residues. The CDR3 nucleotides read TGTGCCAGCAGCCGAGCCTTTGGAGCGGACGAGCAGTACTTC. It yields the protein CASSRAFGADEQYF.

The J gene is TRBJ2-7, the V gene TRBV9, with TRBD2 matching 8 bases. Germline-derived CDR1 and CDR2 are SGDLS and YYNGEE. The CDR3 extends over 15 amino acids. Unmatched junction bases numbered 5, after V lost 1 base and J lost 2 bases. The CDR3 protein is CASSVTAGATYEQYF. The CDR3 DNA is TGTGCCAGCAGCGTAACAGCGGGGGCTACCTACGAGCAGTACTTC.

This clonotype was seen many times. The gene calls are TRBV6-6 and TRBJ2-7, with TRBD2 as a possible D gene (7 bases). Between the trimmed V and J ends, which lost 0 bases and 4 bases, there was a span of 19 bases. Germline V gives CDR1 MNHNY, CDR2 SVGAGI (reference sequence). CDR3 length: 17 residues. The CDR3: CASSYSGRGGASYEQYF. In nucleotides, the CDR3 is TGTGCCAGCAGTTACTCGGGGAGGGGGGGCGCAAGTTACGAGCAGTACTTC.

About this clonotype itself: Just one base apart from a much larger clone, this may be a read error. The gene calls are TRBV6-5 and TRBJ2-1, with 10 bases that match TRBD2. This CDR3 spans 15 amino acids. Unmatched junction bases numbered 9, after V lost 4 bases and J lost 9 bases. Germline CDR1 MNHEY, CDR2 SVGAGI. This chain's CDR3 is CASSCPSGRGTEQFF. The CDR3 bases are TGTGCCAGCAGTTGCCCTAGCGGGAGAGGGACTGAGCAGTTCTTC.

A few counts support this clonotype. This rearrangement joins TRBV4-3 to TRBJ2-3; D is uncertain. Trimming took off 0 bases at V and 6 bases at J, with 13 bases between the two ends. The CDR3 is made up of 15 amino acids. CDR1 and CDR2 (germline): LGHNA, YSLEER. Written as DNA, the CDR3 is TGCGCCAGCAGCCAAGATACCCCCTCCGGGGATACGCAGTATTTT. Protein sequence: CASSQDTPSGDTQYF.

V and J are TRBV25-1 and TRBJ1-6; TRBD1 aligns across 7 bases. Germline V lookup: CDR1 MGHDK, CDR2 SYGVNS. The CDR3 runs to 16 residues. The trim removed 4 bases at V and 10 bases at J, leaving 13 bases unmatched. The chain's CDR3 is CASSGNSGGIGSPLHF. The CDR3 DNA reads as TGTGCCAGCAGTGGGAATTCAGGGGGAATCGGGTCACCCCTCCACTTT.

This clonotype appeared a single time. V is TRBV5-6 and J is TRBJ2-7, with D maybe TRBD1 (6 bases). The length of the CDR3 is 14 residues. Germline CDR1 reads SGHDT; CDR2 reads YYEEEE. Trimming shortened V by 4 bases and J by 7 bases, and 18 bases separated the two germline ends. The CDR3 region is CASSDRDTSGEQYF. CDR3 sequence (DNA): TGTGCCAGCAGCGACCGGGACACCTCCGGGGAGCAGTACTTC. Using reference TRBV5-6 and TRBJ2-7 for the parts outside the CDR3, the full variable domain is DAGVTQSPTHLIKTRGQQVTLRCSPKSGHDTVSWYQQALGQGPQFIFQYYEEEERQRGNFPDRFSGHQFPNYSSELNVNALLLGDSALYLCASSDRDTSGEQYFGPGTRLTVT.

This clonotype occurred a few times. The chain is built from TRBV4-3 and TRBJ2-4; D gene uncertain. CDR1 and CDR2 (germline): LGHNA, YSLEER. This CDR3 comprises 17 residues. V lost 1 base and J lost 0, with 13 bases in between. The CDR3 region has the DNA TGCGCCAGCAGCCAAGTAGTCTCCTCTCTAGCCAAAAACATTCAGTACTTC. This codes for CASSQVVSSLAKNIQYF.

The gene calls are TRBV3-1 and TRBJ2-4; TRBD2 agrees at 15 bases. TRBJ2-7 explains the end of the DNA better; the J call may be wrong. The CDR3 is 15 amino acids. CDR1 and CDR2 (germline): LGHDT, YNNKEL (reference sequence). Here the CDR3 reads CASSYGLAGGGEQYF. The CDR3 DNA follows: TGTGCCAGCAGCTACGGACTAGCGGGAGGGGGCGAGCAGTACTTC.

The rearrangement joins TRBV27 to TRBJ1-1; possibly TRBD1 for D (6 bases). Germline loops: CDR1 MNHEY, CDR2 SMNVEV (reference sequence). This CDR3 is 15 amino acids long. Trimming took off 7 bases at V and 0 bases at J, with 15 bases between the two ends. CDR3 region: CASTPRGALNTEAFF. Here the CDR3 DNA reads TGTGCCAGCACCCCGCGGGGGGCGTTGAACACTGAAGCTTTCTTT.

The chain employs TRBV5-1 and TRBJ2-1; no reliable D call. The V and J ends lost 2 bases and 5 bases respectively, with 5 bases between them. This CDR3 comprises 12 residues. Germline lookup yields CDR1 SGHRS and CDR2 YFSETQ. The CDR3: CASSFEHNEQFF. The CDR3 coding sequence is TGCGCCAGCAGCTTCGAGCACAATGAGCAGTTCTTC.

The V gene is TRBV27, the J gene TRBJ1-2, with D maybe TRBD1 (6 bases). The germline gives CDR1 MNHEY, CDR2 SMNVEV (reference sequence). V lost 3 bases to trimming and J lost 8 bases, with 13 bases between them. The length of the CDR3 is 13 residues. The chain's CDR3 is CASSFRTDQGYTF. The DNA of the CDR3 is TGTGCCAGCAGTTTCCGGACAGACCAAGGCTACACCTTC.

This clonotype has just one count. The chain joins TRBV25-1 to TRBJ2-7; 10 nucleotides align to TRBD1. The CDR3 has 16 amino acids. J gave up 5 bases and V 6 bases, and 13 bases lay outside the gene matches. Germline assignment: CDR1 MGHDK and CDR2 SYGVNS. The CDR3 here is CASRAHGTGVKDEQYF. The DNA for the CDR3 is TGTGCCAGCAGGGCCCATGGGACAGGGGTAAAGGACGAGCAGTACTTC.

For the CDR3, the DNA is TGTGCCAGCAGGTTTGGTGCTAGCGGGGGGTACAATGAGCAGTTCTTC. The encoded protein is CASRFGASGGYNEQFF. The chain carries TRBV5-6 and TRBJ2-1; TRBD2 aligns across 11 bases. V was clipped by 5 bases and J by 4 bases; unmatched bases: 8. From germline, CDR1 is SGHDT and CDR2 YYEEEE. The CDR3 contains 16 residues.

CDR3 in DNA: TGTGCCAGCAGCTTAAGGCGGGAGGGTGAGCAGTTCTTC. It encodes CASSLRREGEQFF. The gene calls are TRBV7-3 and TRBJ2-1; 9 nucleotides match TRBD2. The CDR3 length is 13 residues. The V and J ends lost 1 base and 9 bases, in that order; junction bases with no gene match: 1. The germline V gene encodes CDR1 SGHTA and CDR2 FQGTGA.

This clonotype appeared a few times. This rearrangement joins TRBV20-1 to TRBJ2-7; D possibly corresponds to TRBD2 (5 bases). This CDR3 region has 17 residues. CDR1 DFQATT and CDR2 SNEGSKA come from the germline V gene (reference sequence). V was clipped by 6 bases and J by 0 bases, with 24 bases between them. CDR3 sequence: CSARQEGGTAFSYEQYF. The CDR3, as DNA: TGCAGTGCCCGACAAGAGGGCGGAACCGCCTTCTCCTACGAGCAGTACTTC.

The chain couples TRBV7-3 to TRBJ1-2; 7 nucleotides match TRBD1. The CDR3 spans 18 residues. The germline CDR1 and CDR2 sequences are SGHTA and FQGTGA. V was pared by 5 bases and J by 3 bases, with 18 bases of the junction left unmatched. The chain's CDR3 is CASSHYPRDRKSDYGYTF. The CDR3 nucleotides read TGTGCCAGCAGCCACTACCCAAGGGACAGAAAGTCGGACTATGGCTACACCTTC. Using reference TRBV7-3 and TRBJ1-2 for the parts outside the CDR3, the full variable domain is GAGVSQTPSNKVTEKGKYVELRCDPISGHTALYWYRQSLGQGPEFLIYFQGTGAADDSGLPNDRFFAVRPEGSVSTLKIQRTERGDSAVYLCASSHYPRDRKSDYGYTFGSGTRLTVV.